These 10 T cell receptor beta chains originate from one sample sequenced in a study of cytomegalovirus exposure and HLA in healthy donors. Amplification used 60 Vbeta primers and 13 Jbeta primers. The data were produced by immunoSEQ multiplex PCR, yet TCRdb's version contains in-frame clones alone and is incomplete. The sample includes about 190,000 clones, roughly 81% seen only once; the top ten take approximately 3.1%. The sample was PBMCs. Receptor source: a young woman in good health and CMV-seropositive.

This chain joins TRBV10-3 and TRBJ1-1; D is ambiguous. The CDR3 has 13 amino acids. V was cut by 7 bases and J by 0 bases, with 9 bases left in between. In germline, CDR1 is ENHRY, CDR2 SYGVKD. The chain's CDR3 is CAITSEMNTEAFF. CDR3 sequence (DNA): TGTGCCATCACCAGCGAGATGAACACTGAAGCTTTCTTT.

The chain couples TRBV28 to TRBJ1-1; D gene unclear. CDR1 and CDR2 from the germline V gene are MDHEN and SYDVKM. V lost 2 bases and J lost 0, with 13 bases in between. There are 16 residues in the CDR3. The CDR3 sequence: CASSLNAGPMNTEAFF. The DNA of the CDR3 is TGTGCCAGCAGTTTAAACGCAGGTCCCATGAACACTGAAGCTTTCTTT.

J is TRBJ2-2 and V is TRBV5-1; no reliable D call. The CDR3 is 13 residues long. V dropped 0 bases and J dropped 7 bases, with 7 bases sitting between them. Germline assignment: CDR1 SGHRS and CDR2 YFSETQ. The chain's CDR3 is CASSLDVIGELFF. The CDR3 DNA reads TGCGCCAGCAGCTTGGATGTTATCGGGGAGCTGTTTTTT.

Concerning this clone itself: Within the sample, other DNA sequences also encode this same CDR3. The chain uses TRBV11-2 and TRBJ2-7, with D possibly being TRBD2 (6 bases). V was trimmed by 1 base and J by 3 bases, leaving 13 bases between them. CDR1 is SGHAT and CDR2 is FQNNGV in the germline V gene. The CDR3 extends over 15 amino acids. CDR3 in DNA: TGTGCCAGCAGCTTAGGAGCTGGAGGGCTCTACGAGCAGTACTTC. It yields the protein CASSLGAGGLYEQYF.

J is TRBJ2-7 and V is TRBV28; D not resolved. The CDR3 is 15 amino acids. Germline assignment: CDR1 MDHEN and CDR2 SYDVKM. The V end was cut by 2 bases, the J end by 3 bases, with 14 bases between. CDR3 residues: CASSLVGRPDYEQYF. CDR3 nucleotide sequence: TGTGCCAGCAGTTTAGTGGGCAGGCCAGACTACGAGCAGTACTTC.

The chain links TRBV28 to TRBJ2-7, with TRBD2 matching over 8 bases. CDR3 length equals 15 residues. Germline trimming cut 5 bases from V and 2 bases from J; bases unmatched to any gene: 8. CDR1 and CDR2 from the germline V gene are MDHEN and SYDVKM. This chain's CDR3 is CASSLRTSPPYEQYF. CDR3 sequence (DNA): TGTGCCAGCAGTCTTCGGACTAGCCCTCCCTACGAGCAGTACTTC.

The genes are TRBV29-1 and TRBJ2-3; tentatively, D is TRBD2 (6 bases). Trimming removed 7 bases from V and 4 bases from J, with 15 bases in between. The germline V gene has CDR1 SQVTM and CDR2 ANQGSEA. CDR3 length: 13 residues. CDR3 DNA: TGCAGCGCTGACGGGGGAGGAGCAGATACGCAGTATTTT. Encoded protein: CSADGGGADTQYF.

The chain links TRBV28 to TRBJ1-4, with a possible D match to TRBD1 (5 bases). The germline V gene has CDR1 MDHEN and CDR2 SYDVKM. The ends were cut back, 1 base at V and 0 bases at J, with 12 bases in the middle. This CDR3 has 17 amino acids. The DNA of the CDR3 is TGTGCCAGCAGTTTATCGGACACTCTCACAACTAATGAAAAACTGTTTTTT. Translated: CASSLSDTLTTNEKLFF.

This clone was counted a single time. The chain joins TRBV28 to TRBJ1-1; TRBD1 matches at 7 bases. The trim removed 5 bases at V and 6 bases at J, leaving 15 bases unmatched. This CDR3 has 16 residues. The germline V gene has CDR1 MDHEN and CDR2 SYDVKM. CDR3 region: CASSAPGQTAGPEAFF. DNA for the CDR3: TGTGCCAGCAGTGCCCCGGGACAGACCGCCGGCCCTGAAGCTTTCTTT.

This chain joins TRBV5-1 and TRBJ1-1; a weak D match, TRBD1 (5 bases). The V and J ends lost 3 bases and 6 bases respectively, with 15 bases between them. Germline CDR1 SGHRS, CDR2 YFSETQ. This CDR3 is 14 amino acids long. In DNA, the CDR3 is TGCGCCAGCAGCTCACAACCGGGGGGTCCTGAAGCTTTCTTT. Translated: CASSSQPGGPEAFF.